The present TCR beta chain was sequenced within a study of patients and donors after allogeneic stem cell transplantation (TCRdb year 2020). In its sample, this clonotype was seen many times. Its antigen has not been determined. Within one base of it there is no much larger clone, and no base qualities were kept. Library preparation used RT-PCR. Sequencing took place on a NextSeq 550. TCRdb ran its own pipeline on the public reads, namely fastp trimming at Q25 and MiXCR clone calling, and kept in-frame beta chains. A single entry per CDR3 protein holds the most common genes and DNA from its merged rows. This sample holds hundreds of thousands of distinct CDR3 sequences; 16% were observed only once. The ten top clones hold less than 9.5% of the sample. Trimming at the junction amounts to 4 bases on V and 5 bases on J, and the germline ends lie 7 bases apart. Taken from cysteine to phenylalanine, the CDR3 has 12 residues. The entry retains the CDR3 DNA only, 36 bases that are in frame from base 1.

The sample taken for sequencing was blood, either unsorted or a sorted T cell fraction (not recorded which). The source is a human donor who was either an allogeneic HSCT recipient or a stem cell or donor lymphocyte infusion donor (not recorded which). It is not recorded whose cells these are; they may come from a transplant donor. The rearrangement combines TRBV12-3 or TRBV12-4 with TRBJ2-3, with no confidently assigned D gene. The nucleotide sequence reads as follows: TGTGCCAGCAGTTGGTATGGAGATACGCAGTATTTT. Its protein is CASSWYGDTQYF.